A selection of T cell receptor beta chains follows, all from one sample in a study of identical twins. TCRdb re-derived calls from the 5' RACE reads in MiXCR, one entry per CDR3 protein. The data show 570,000 or so distinct CDR3 sequences, nearly 10% seen once. The same data also went into a second study, on yellow fever vaccine responses in identical twins.

Input material: PBMCs. All receptors derive from a woman under 30 in good health. The CDR3 runs from the conserved cysteine through the conserved F or W. The D gene is left open where the match is weak. For some rows the clone size is stated as once, few or many, or as a class when expanded; others skip it.

J gene,V gene,clone size,D gene,CDR3 DNA,CDR3 protein
TRBJ2-7,TRBV7-2,NA,TRBD2,TGTGCCAGCAGCTTTGCTAGCGGGGGCTCCTACGAGCAGTACTTC,CASSFASGGSYEQYF
TRBJ2-3,TRBV7-2,many,NA,TGTGCCAGCAGCTGGTCCGTGCCAGATACGCAGTATTTT,CASSWSVPDTQYF
TRBJ2-3,TRBV5-1,NA,NA,TGCGCCAGCAGCTTGCGGGGGGCCACTAGCACAGATACGCAGTATTTT,CASSLRGATSTDTQYF
TRBJ2-4,TRBV28,NA,NA,TGTGCCAGCAGTTTGGAGTCCCCCGGCAGGAGTAAAAACATTCAGTACTTC,CASSLESPGRSKNIQYF
TRBJ1-2,TRBV9,NA,TRBD1,TGTGCCAGCAGCTCCGACCACGACAGGGAAGGGGCCTATGGCTACACCTTC,CASSSDHDREGAYGYTF
TRBJ2-7,TRBV6-6,few,NA,TGTGCCAGCAGTTATAAAGGGGACGAGCAGTACTTC,CASSYKGDEQYF
TRBJ2-7,TRBV28,few,NA,TGTGCCAGCAGTTTCACGGGACTCCGCTACTCCGAGCAGTACTTC,CASSFTGLRYSEQYF
TRBJ2-7,TRBV10-2,NA,NA,TGCGCCAGCAGTGAGCGGGGGGCGAGGGAGCAGTACTTC,CASSERGAREQYF
TRBJ1-6,TRBV3-1,many,NA,TGTGCCAGCAGTCCTCAGAGGGGATATTCACCCCTCCACTTT,CASSPQRGYSPLHF
TRBJ2-3,TRBV2,NA,TRBD2,TGTGCCAGCAATAGCGGGAGGGCCAAAGATACGCAGTATTTT,CASNSGRAKDTQYF
TRBJ2-3,TRBV5-1,many,TRBD1,TGCGCCAGCAGCTTCCCGGGACAGGGGACAGATACGCAGTATTTT,CASSFPGQGTDTQYF
TRBJ2-1,TRBV7-8,NA,NA,TGTGCCAGCAGCCCTCTAAACCGGGGCTTTGAGCAGTTCTTC,CASSPLNRGFEQFF
TRBJ1-1,TRBV7-9,few,TRBD1,TGTGCCAGCAGCCGACAGGGGAAGGATACTGAAGCTTTCTTT,CASSRQGKDTEAFF
TRBJ2-5,TRBV29-1,few,NA,TGCAGCGTTGATGGGGTTACCGGAGAGACCCAGTACTTC,CSVDGVTGETQYF
TRBJ2-5,TRBV12-3/TRBV12-4,many,NA,TGTGCCAGCAGTTTCGTGGGAACGGCGACCCAGTACTTC,CASSFVGTATQYF
TRBJ2-7,TRBV19,NA,TRBD2,TGTGCCAGTAGTATTCGGTTAGCGGGAACCTATAGCGAGCAGTACTTC,CASSIRLAGTYSEQYF
TRBJ2-3,TRBV4-3,few,TRBD1,TGCGCCAGCAGCCAAGAACGACAGGGAGCAGATACGCAGTATTTT,CASSQERQGADTQYF
TRBJ2-3,TRBV12-3/TRBV12-4,few,NA,TGTGCCAGCAGTTTAACCCCACTTACGGGCACAGATACGCAGTATTTT,CASSLTPLTGTDTQYF
TRBJ2-7,TRBV27,NA,TRBD1,TGTGCCAGCAGTTCTGAGACAGGGGTCTACGAGCAGTACTTC,CASSSETGVYEQYF
TRBJ2-3,TRBV5-6,many,TRBD2,TGTGCCAGCAGCTTGCTCCCTAGCGGGAGTACAGATACGCAGTATTTT,CASSLLPSGSTDTQYF
TRBJ2-7,TRBV2,few,TRBD2,TGTGCCAGTAGCGGGAGGACTTACGAGCAGTACTTC,CASSGRTYEQYF
TRBJ2-7,TRBV11-2,few,NA,TGTGCCAGCAGCCCCATTTCCGCGGGCCACTACGAGCAGTACTTC,CASSPISAGHYEQYF
TRBJ2-7,TRBV2,NA,NA,TGTGCCAGCAGTCCCAACTACTACGAGCAGTACTTC,CASSPNYYEQYF